Following are 5 T cell receptor beta chains from one sample sequenced in a study of T cells after yellow fever vaccination. TCRdb reprocessed the 5' RACE reads via MiXCR and lists one record per CDR3 protein. The sample has hundreds of thousands of distinct CDR3 sequences; 12% are singletons. Sample: PBMCs, taken on the day of the yellow fever booster vaccination. The receptors derive from a man aged 25-40 years who received the YFV17D yellow fever vaccine.

This clonotype was seen at least ten times. The V and J genes are TRBV2 and TRBJ2-5; possible D gene TRBD2, 6 bases. The CDR3 consists of 14 residues. Germline-derived CDR1 and CDR2 are SNHLY and FYNNEI. The V end lost 4 bases, the J end lost 0 bases, and 9 bases lay between the germline ends. CDR3 region: CASSATRNQETQYF. The CDR3 DNA reads as TGTGCCAGCAGTGCGACTAGGAACCAAGAGACCCAGTACTTC. Combining the CDR3 with reference TRBV2 and TRBJ2-5 gives the whole variable domain EPEVTQTPSHQVTQMGQEVILRCVPISNHLYFYWYRQILGQKVEFLVSFYNNEISEKSEIFDDQFSVERPDGSNFTLKIRSTKLEDSAMYFCASSATRNQETQYFGPGTRLLVL.

V gene TRBV20-1 combines with J gene TRBJ2-7, with D perhaps matching TRBD1 (5 bases). The germline V and J ends were trimmed by 4 bases and 6 bases, with 13 bases remaining between them. This CDR3 spans 12 amino acids. The germline gives CDR1 DFQATT, CDR2 SNEGSKA (reference sequence). The CDR3 is CSATKTDIEQYF. Written as DNA, the CDR3 is TGCAGTGCTACCAAGACAGATATCGAGCAGTACTTC.

This clonotype was seen more than once but under ten times. V is TRBV3-1 and J is TRBJ2-3, with 14 bases identical to TRBD2. Losses at the gene ends were 4 bases for V and 4 bases for J; bases not matched to a gene: 10. The CDR3 loop spans 18 amino acids. CDR1 LGHDT and CDR2 YNNKEL come from the germline V gene (reference sequence). The CDR3 here is CASSLPSGTSGRSDTQYF. DNA for the CDR3: TGTGCCAGCAGCCTTCCGTCCGGGACTAGCGGGAGATCAGATACGCAGTATTTT.

This clonotype turned up a few times. This chain joins TRBV13 and TRBJ1-1; 7 bases line up with TRBD1. Germline CDR1 PRHDT, CDR2 FYEKMQ (reference sequence). The J segment lost 4 bases and the V segment lost 5 bases, leaving 10 bases of the junction unmatched. The CDR3 has 15 residues. The CDR3 nucleotides are TGTGCCAGCAGCGTGCGGCGGGACAGAAGCACTGAAGCTTTCTTT. Its translation is CASSVRRDRSTEAFF.

The V call is TRBV20-1, the J call TRBJ2-7; 9 positions agree with TRBD2. With 3 bases clipped from V and 0 bases from J, the junction kept 21 bases outside the gene matches. In germline, CDR1 is DFQATT, CDR2 SNEGSKA (reference sequence). The CDR3 is 20 residues long. CDR3 in DNA: TGCAGTGCTAGTAGTCCCATAGCGGGAGAGAGTTACTTGAGCTCCTACGAGCAGTACTTC. Protein sequence: CSASSPIAGESYLSSYEQYF.